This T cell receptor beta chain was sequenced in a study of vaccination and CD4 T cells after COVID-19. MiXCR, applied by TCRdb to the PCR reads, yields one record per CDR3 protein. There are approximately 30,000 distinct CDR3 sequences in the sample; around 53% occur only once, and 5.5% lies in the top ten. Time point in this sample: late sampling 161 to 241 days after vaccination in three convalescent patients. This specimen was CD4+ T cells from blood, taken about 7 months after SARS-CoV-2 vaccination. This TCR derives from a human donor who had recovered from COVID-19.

CDR3 region: CATSVAGGAGELFF. The CDR3 DNA sequence: TGTGCCACCAGTGTCGCGGGAGGGGCCGGGGAGCTGTTTTTT. The J gene is TRBJ2-2, the V gene TRBV24-1; 9 nucleotides match TRBD2. Germline V lookup: CDR1 KGHDR, CDR2 SFDVKD. The CDR3 length is 14 residues. J gave up 6 bases and V 5 bases, and 3 bases lay outside the gene matches.